The TCR beta chain described here comes from a study of blood T cell repertoires in COVID-19. On the study more broadly: The United States, Italy and Spain supplied acute and convalescent COVID-19 samples. In each case, the material was cDNA or gDNA derived from T cells, B-cell-depleted T cells, or PBMCs.

As handled by the study authors: For nucleated cells, counts were estimated from reference gene primer amplification. Method: immunoSEQ multiplex PCR; TCRdb's copy keeps in-frame clones and lacks some. V and J calls and clone size are given by that table; D and trimming were obtained from the DNA. This sample has approximately 300,000 clones, with approximately 88% found just once. CDR1 and CDR2 from the germline V gene are KGHSH and LQKENI. The junction had 14 bases not matched to a gene; V was cut back by 6 bases and J by 0 bases. CDR3 length: 18 amino acids. The sequencing input was peripheral blood. The receptor was derived from a woman aged 45 to 65 with active or convalescent COVID-19. The chain combines TRBV18 with TRBJ1-3, with 7 bases fitting TRBD1. The CDR3, as DNA: TGTGCCAGCTCCACGACAGGGACTCCTCTTTTCTCTGGAAACACCATATATTTT. It codes for CASSTTGTPLFSGNTIYF.